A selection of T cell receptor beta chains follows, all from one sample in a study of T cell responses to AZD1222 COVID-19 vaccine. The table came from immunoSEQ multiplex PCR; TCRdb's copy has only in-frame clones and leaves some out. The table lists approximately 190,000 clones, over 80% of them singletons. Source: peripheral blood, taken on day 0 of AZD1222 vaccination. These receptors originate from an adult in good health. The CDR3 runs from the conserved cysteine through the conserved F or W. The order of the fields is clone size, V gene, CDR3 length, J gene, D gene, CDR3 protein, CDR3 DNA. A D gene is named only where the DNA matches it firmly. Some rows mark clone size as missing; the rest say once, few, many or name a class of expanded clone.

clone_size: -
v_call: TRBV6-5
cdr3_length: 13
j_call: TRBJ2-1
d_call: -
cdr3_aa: CASSPGPYNEQFF
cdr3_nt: TGTGCCAGCAGTCCCGGGCCCTACAATGAGCAGTTCTTC

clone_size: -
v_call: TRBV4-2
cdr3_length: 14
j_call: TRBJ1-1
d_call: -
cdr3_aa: CASSQDYVRGMGFF
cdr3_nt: TGTGCCAGCAGCCAAGATTATGTTCGGGGGATGGGTTTCTTT

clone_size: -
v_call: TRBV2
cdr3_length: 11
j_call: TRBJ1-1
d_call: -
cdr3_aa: CASTGNTEAFF
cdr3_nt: TGTGCCAGCACCGGGAACACTGAAGCTTTCTTT

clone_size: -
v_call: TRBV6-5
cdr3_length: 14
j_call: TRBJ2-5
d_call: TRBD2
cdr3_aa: CASSQLAGGETQYF
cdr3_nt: TGTGCCAGCAGTCAACTAGCGGGGGGAGAGACCCAGTACTTC

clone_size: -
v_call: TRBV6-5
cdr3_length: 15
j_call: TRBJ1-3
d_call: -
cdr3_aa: CASSYSIVSGNTIYF
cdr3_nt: TGTGCCAGCAGTTACTCGATAGTCTCTGGAAACACCATATATTTT

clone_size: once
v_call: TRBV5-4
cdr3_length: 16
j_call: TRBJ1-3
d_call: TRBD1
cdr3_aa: CASSQPGQASGNTIYF
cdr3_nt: TGTGCCAGCAGCCAGCCGGGACAGGCCTCTGGAAACACCATATATTTT

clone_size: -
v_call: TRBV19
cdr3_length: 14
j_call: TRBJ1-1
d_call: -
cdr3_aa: CASSIGTVNTEAFF
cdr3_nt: TGTGCCAGTAGTATAGGGACAGTGAACACTGAAGCTTTCTTT

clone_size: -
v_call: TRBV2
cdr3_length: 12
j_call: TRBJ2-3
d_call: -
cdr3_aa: CASVGDRDTQYF
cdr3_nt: TGTGCCAGCGTCGGCGATAGAGATACGCAGTATTTT

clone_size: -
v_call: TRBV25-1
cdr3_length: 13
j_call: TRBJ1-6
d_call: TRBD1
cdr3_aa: CATTPGQGTPLHF
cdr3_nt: TGTGCCACCACTCCGGGACAGGGAACACCCCTCCACTTT

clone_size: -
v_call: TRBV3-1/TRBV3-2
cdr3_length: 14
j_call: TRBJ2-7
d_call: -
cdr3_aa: CASSQALVVGEQYF
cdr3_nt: TGTGCCAGCAGCCAAGCTCTGGTAGTAGGCGAGCAGTACTTC

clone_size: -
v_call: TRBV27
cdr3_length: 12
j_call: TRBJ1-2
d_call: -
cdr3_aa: CASRRGDYGYTF
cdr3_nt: TGTGCCAGCAGACGAGGGGACTATGGCTACACCTTC

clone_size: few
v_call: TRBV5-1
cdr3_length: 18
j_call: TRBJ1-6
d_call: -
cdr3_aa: CASSPRPGPSIGDSPLHF
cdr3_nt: TGCGCCAGCAGCCCCCGACCCGGGCCGTCGATCGGGGATTCACCCCTCCACTTT

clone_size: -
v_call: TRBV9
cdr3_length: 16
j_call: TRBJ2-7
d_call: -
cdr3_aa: CASSANPENPFYEQYF
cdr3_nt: TGTGCCAGCAGCGCCAACCCGGAGAACCCCTTTTACGAGCAGTACTTC

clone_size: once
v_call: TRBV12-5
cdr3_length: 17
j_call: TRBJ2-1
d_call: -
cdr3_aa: CASGSTWEQGGPGGQFF
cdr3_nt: TGTGCTAGTGGTTCCACCTGGGAACAGGGAGGACCCGGAGGGCAGTTCTTC

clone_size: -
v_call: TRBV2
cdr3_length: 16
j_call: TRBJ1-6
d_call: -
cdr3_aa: CASSEQLSSYNSPLHF
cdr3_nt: TGTGCCAGCAGTGAACAGCTAAGCTCCTATAATTCACCCCTCCACTTT

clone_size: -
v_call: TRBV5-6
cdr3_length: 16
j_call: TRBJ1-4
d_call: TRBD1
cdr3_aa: CASSAGNRGPDEKLFF
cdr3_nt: TGTGCCAGCAGCGCTGGGAACAGGGGGCCGGATGAAAAACTGTTTTTT

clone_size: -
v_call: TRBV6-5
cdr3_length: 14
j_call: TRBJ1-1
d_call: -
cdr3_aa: CASSYSRMNTEAFF
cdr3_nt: TGTGCCAGCAGTTACAGTCGGATGAACACTGAAGCTTTCTTT

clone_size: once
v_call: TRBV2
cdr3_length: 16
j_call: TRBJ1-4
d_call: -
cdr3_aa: CASSAESLTNSQKLFF
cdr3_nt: TGTGCCAGCAGCGCGGAATCCCTTACAAACTCCCAAAAACTGTTTTTT

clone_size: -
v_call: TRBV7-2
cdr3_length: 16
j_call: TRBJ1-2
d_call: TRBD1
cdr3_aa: CASSLVGQGAHYGYTF
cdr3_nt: TGTGCCAGCAGCTTAGTTGGACAGGGGGCCCACTATGGCTACACCTTC

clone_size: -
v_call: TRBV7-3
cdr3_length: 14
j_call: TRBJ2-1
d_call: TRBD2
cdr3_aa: CASSRGGAWNEQFF
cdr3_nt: TGTGCCAGCAGCCGCGGGGGGGCCTGGAATGAGCAGTTCTTC

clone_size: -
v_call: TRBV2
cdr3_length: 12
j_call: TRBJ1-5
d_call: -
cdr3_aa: CASVWGPKPQHF
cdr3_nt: TGTGCCAGCGTATGGGGTCCTAAGCCCCAGCATTTT

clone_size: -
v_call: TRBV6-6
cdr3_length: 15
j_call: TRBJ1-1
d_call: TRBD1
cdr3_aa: CASSLMTGMNTEAFF
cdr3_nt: TGTGCCAGCAGTCTCATGACAGGGATGAACACTGAAGCTTTCTTT

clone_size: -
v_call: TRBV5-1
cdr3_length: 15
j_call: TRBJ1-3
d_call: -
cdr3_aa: CASSLDSRSGNTIYF
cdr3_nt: TGCGCCAGCAGCTTGGACAGCCGCTCTGGAAACACCATATATTTT

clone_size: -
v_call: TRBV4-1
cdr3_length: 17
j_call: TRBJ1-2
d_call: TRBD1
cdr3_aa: CASSQVRVQTGSYGYTF
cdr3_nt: TGCGCCAGCAGCCAAGTACGCGTTCAGACAGGGTCCTATGGCTACACCTTC

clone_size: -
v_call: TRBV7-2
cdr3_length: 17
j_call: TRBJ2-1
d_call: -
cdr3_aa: CASSLANLASSYNEQFF
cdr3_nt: TGTGCCAGCAGCTTAGCTAACTTGGCCAGCTCCTACAATGAGCAGTTCTTC

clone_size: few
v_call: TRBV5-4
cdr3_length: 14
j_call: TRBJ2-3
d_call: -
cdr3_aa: CASSWGAGTDTQYF
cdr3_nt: TGTGCCAGCAGCTGGGGGGCCGGTACAGATACGCAGTATTTT

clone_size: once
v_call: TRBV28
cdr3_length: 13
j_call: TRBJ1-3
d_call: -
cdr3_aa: CASSLWSLNTIYF
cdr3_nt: TGTGCCAGCAGTTTGTGGAGTCTAAACACCATATATTTT

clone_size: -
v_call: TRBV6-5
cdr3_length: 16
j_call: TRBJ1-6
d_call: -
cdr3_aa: CASSYSPGLGNSPLHF
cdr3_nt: TGTGCCAGCAGTTACTCCCCAGGGTTAGGGAATTCACCCCTCCACTTT

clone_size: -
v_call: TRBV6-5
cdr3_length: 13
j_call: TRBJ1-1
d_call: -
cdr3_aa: CASSFKVGVQAFF
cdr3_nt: TGTGCCAGCAGTTTCAAGGTCGGGGTTCAAGCTTTCTTT

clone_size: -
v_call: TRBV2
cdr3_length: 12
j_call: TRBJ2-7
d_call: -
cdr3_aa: CASRRESYEQYF
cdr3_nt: TGTGCCAGCAGGCGTGAATCCTACGAGCAGTACTTC

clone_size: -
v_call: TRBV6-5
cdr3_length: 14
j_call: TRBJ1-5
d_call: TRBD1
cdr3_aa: CASEKDRVGQPQHF
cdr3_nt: TGTGCCAGTGAGAAGGACAGGGTGGGTCAGCCCCAGCATTTT

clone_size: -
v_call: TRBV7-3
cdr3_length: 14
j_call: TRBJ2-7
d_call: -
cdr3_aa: CASSLQATSYEQYF
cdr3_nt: TGTGCCAGCAGCTTACAAGCCACCTCCTACGAGCAGTACTTC

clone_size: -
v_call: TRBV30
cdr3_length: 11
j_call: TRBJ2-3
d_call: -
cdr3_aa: CAWSVVDTQYF
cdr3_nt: TGTGCCTGGAGTGTGGTGGATACGCAGTATTTT

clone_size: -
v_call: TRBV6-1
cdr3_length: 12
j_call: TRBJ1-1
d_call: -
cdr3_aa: CASSEAVGGAFF
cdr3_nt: TGTGCCAGCAGTGAAGCCGTGGGGGGTGCTTTCTTT

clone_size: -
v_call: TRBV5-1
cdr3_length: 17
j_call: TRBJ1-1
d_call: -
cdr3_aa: CASSLARSATMNTEAFF
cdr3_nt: TGCGCCAGCAGCTTGGCCAGGTCAGCTACCATGAACACTGAAGCTTTCTTT

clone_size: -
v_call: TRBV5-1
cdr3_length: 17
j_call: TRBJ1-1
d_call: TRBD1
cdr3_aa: CASSSYTLDRLNTEAFF
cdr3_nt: TGCGCCAGCAGCTCCTACACCTTGGACAGGTTGAACACTGAAGCTTTCTTT